Below, 22 T cell receptor beta chains from the same sample are listed, as sequenced in a study of blood T cell repertoires in COVID-19. TCRdb's copy holds only in-frame clones and misses some; the assay was immunoSEQ multiplex PCR. The sample records 100,000 to 150,000 clones, almost 70% being singletons. Sequencing was performed on peripheral blood. These receptors were obtained from a woman aged 65 to 85 with acute or convalescent COVID-19.

The rearrangement uses TRBV9 and TRBJ1-2; no definite D call. The V end was cut by 4 bases, the J end by 8 bases, with 15 bases between. Germline loops: CDR1 SGDLS, CDR2 YYNGEE. The CDR3 contains 13 residues. The CDR3 DNA reads as TGTGCCAGCAGCACCCACCCGGGAAGCGGCTACACCTTC. Protein sequence: CASSTHPGSGYTF. Using reference TRBV9 and TRBJ1-2 for the parts outside the CDR3, the full variable domain is DSGVTQTPKHLITATGQRVTLRCSPRSGDLSVYWYQQSLDQGLQFLIQYYNGEERAKGNILERFSAQQFPDLHSELNLSSLELGDSALYFCASSTHPGSGYTFGSGTRLTVV.

This clone was counted once. CDR3: CASSLADRSDSEKLFF. CDR3 DNA: TGCGCCAGCAGCTTGGCCGATAGAAGTGACAGCGAAAAACTGTTTTTT. The V and J genes are TRBV5-1 and TRBJ1-4; D might be TRBD1 (5 bases). The V end was cut by 0 bases, the J end by 8 bases, with 17 bases between. The CDR3 covers 16 residues. The germline V gene has CDR1 SGHRS and CDR2 YFSETQ.

The CDR3 sequence is CASSPSGDTEAFF. CDR3 nucleotides: TGTGCCAGCTCACCAAGCGGGGACACTGAAGCTTTCTTT. The J gene is TRBJ1-1, the V gene TRBV18; D uncertain. V lost 2 bases, J lost 3 bases, and 7 bases lay in between. Looked up from germline, CDR1 is KGHSH and CDR2 is LQKENI. The CDR3 sequence is 13 residues long.

This clone was recorded only once. The gene calls are TRBV12-3 or TRBV12-4 and TRBJ2-1; perhaps TRBD1 as D (5 bases). This CDR3 contains 13 residues. Trimming took off 5 bases at V and 8 bases at J, with 13 bases between the two ends. The CDR3 DNA reads as TGTGCCAGCAGTCCCTGGGGCCAAGATGAGCAGTTCTTC. It is translated as CASSPWGQDEQFF.

This clone was observed a handful of times. The chain joins TRBV28 to TRBJ1-2; D unresolved. V was clipped by 6 bases and J by 8 bases, with 19 bases between them. The CDR3 covers 14 residues. Germline CDR1 and CDR2: MDHEN and SYDVKM. CDR3 DNA: TGTGCCAGCAGCTCTGGGTGGGTAGGAGGGGGCTACACCTTC. This gives the protein CASSSGWVGGGYTF.

The V call is TRBV7-2, the J call TRBJ1-1; 8 nucleotides agree with TRBD1. The CDR3 consists of 15 residues. V lost 5 bases to trimming and J lost 1 base; unmatched junction nucleotides: 6. Germline V gives CDR1 SGHTA, CDR2 FQGNSA. CDR3 region: CASSPFGTGNTEAFF. The DNA of the CDR3 is TGTGCCAGCAGCCCGTTCGGGACAGGGAACACTGAAGCTTTCTTT.

This chain links TRBV29-1 with TRBJ2-7; D may be TRBD1 (5 bases). V lost 1 base and J 6 bases, leaving 19 bases between the germline ends. This CDR3 comprises 15 residues. Germline assignment: CDR1 SQVTM and CDR2 ANQGSEA. The CDR3 here is CSVEAERGLKGEQYF. Here the CDR3 DNA reads TGCAGCGTTGAAGCGGAAAGGGGTTTGAAAGGCGAGCAGTACTTC.

The J gene is TRBJ1-2, the V gene TRBV5-1; maybe TRBD1 (5 bases). The CDR3 extends over 14 amino acids. Germline CDR1 and CDR2: SGHRS and YFSETQ. V was trimmed by 2 bases and J by 4 bases, leaving 12 bases between them. The CDR3 loop is CASSFSDSSYGYTF. CDR3 sequence (DNA): TGCGCCAGCAGCTTCTCCGACAGCTCCTATGGCTACACCTTC.

This clone occurred a few times. This rearrangement joins TRBV19 to TRBJ1-5; D remains unclear. Trimming stripped 6 bases from V and 2 bases from J, with 17 bases between. In germline, CDR1 is LNHDA, CDR2 SQIVND (reference sequence). The CDR3 extends over 16 amino acids. Here the CDR3 reads CASRGRAAAGNQPQHF. The CDR3, as DNA: TGTGCCAGTAGAGGACGAGCGGCAGCCGGCAATCAGCCCCAGCATTTT.

This clone was detected many times. This rearrangement joins TRBV5-1 to TRBJ2-3, with 7 bases aligning to TRBD2. The CDR3 consists of 16 residues. Germline lookup yields CDR1 SGHRS and CDR2 YFSETQ. Trimming at V came to 6 bases and at J to 0 bases, leaving 10 bases not matched to a gene. CDR3 sequence: CASTPGVGGSTDTQYF. The CDR3 DNA sequence: TGCGCCAGCACCCCCGGGGTGGGGGGGAGCACAGATACGCAGTATTTT.

The V and J genes are TRBV5-4 and TRBJ2-2; weak D call: TRBD1 (7 bases). Germline V gene sequence: CDR1 SGHNT, CDR2 YYREEE (reference sequence). The CDR3 contains 16 residues. The V end was cut by 4 bases, the J end by 2 bases, with 15 bases between. CDR3 loop: CASSPGGIRNTGELFF. The CDR3 nucleotides read TGTGCCAGCAGCCCAGGGGGGATTAGAAACACCGGGGAGCTGTTTTTT.

The gene calls are TRBV7-8 and TRBJ2-7; no clear D. The CDR3 totals 14 residues. The V end was cut by 1 base, the J end by 5 bases, with 12 bases between. Looked up from germline, CDR1 is SGHVS and CDR2 is FQNEAQ. CDR3: CASSLGAPADEQYF. The CDR3 DNA reads as TGTGCCAGCAGCTTAGGGGCCCCCGCCGACGAGCAGTACTTC.

Points on this clone: Different DNA sequences within this sample yield the same CDR3. This rearrangement joins TRBV3-1 (or the pseudogene TRBV3-2) to TRBJ1-4; 8 bases are a match to TRBD1. J gave up 2 bases and V 1 base, and 3 bases lay outside the gene matches. This CDR3 has 16 residues. Germline assignment: CDR1 LGHDT and CDR2 YNNKEL (reference sequence). CDR3 nucleotides: TGTGCCAGCAGCCAAGGGACAGGGCCCACTAATGAAAAACTGTTTTTT. Residues: CASSQGTGPTNEKLFF.

The gene calls are TRBV10-3 and TRBJ2-2, with D possibly matching TRBD2 (6 bases). V was cut by 2 bases and J by 2 bases, with 12 bases left in between. This CDR3 has 16 residues. Looked up from germline, CDR1 is ENHRY and CDR2 is SYGVKD. The CDR3 here is CAISELGTANTGELFF. The CDR3 DNA reads as TGTGCCATCAGTGAGCTGGGGACTGCAAACACCGGGGAGCTGTTTTTT.

The gene calls are TRBV19 and TRBJ2-7; 11 nucleotides align to TRBD1. V dropped 3 bases and J dropped 4; count of bases not matched to a gene: 5. Germline CDR1 and CDR2: LNHDA and SQIVND (reference sequence). The CDR3 contains 15 residues. Here the CDR3 reads CASSMKDRGLYEQYF. The CDR3 DNA reads TGTGCCAGTAGTATGAAGGACAGGGGGCTTTACGAGCAGTACTTC.

The chain combines TRBV30 with TRBJ2-1; 7 bases fit TRBD2. CDR1 and CDR2 (germline): GTSNPN, SVGIG (reference sequence). V lost 8 bases and J lost 5; bases outside the gene matches: 15. The CDR3 totals 15 residues. The CDR3 is CARTGGSGRNNEQFF. The CDR3 DNA reads TGTGCCCGAACGGGAGGATCAGGGAGAAACAATGAGCAGTTCTTC.

The V gene is TRBV2, the J gene TRBJ2-4, with TRBD2 identical over 7 bases. J lost 1 base, V lost 6 bases, and 15 bases had no gene match. The CDR3 has 18 residues. The germline CDR1 and CDR2 sequences are SNHLY and FYNNEI. CDR3 sequence: CASSPSASGPTAKNIQYF. The CDR3 DNA follows: TGTGCCAGCAGCCCCTCGGCTAGCGGACCAACTGCCAAAAACATTCAGTACTTC.

A word on this clone: One end of the junction fails to match germline, which may point to a read error. The genes are TRBV6-1 and TRBJ1-1; 9 positions agree with TRBD1. Germline assignment: CDR1 MNHNS and CDR2 SASEGT. CDR3 length equals 14 residues. The CDR3 here is CASSDPIQGAEAFF. The CDR3 DNA reads TGTGCCAGCAGTGACCCGATACAGGGGGCTGAGGCTTTCTTT.

The V gene is TRBV5-1, the J gene TRBJ1-4; 8 bases are shared with TRBD1. Germline V gene data show CDR1 as SGHRS and CDR2 as YFSETQ. CDR3 size: 14 residues. Trimming removed 7 bases from V and 8 bases from J; junction bases left unmatched: 10. In DNA form, the CDR3 reads TGCGCCAGCGGCAGACAGGGGTTGGGGGAAAAACTGTTTTTT. Amino acids: CASGRQGLGEKLFF.

The V call is TRBV30, the J call TRBJ2-1, with a possible D match to TRBD1 (5 bases). Germline values: CDR1 GTSNPN, CDR2 SVGIG (reference sequence). The CDR3 sequence is 16 residues long. V was trimmed by 2 bases and J by 7 bases, leaving 21 bases between them. The CDR3 nucleotides are TGTGCCTGGAGTACAACGACAGCCGGGTTGCGGAATGAGCAGTTCTTC. This gives the protein CAWSTTTAGLRNEQFF.

CDR3 sequence reads: CASSARTGSNYGYTF. For the CDR3, the DNA is TGTGCCAGCAGCGCCCGGACAGGGTCTAACTATGGCTACACCTTC. The genes are TRBV7-2 and TRBJ1-2, with 8 bases aligning to TRBD1. Looked up from germline, CDR1 is SGHTA and CDR2 is FQGNSA. The CDR3 is 15 amino acids. The ends lost 5 bases at V and 0 bases at J; junction bases unmatched: 5.

This chain links TRBV7-9 with TRBJ1-2, with TRBD1 matching over 8 bases. The J segment lost 5 bases and the V segment lost 5 bases, leaving 10 bases of the junction unmatched. The germline V gene encodes CDR1 SEHNR and CDR2 FQNEAQ (reference sequence). This CDR3 comprises 15 residues. The CDR3 spells CASSRGQGADYGYTF. CDR3 coding DNA: TGTGCCAGCAGCCGCGGACAGGGCGCCGATTATGGCTACACCTTC.